This entry lists 2 T cell receptor beta chains sequenced from one sample in a study of graft-versus-host responses after intestinal transplantation. No antigen is known for these receptors. Generated by immunoSEQ multiplex PCR, the TCRdb table keeps only in-frame clones and is missing some. The sample consists of more than 80,000 clones, roughly 80% of them appearing once. The material sequenced was unstimulated CD8+ T cells sorted from spleen or lymph node cells, taken before intestinal transplant. All receptors derive from a human donor who received an intestinal transplant.

The chain uses TRBV12-5 and TRBJ2-7; D might be TRBD1 (7 bases). Trimming cost V 0 bases and J 2 bases, with 23 bases left between them. Germline V CDR1 and CDR2: LGHNT, FRNRAP. The CDR3 consists of 19 residues. CDR3 protein: CASGLVGGTFAGWTYEQYF. The CDR3 DNA reads TGTGCTAGTGGTTTGGTAGGGGGCACGTTCGCGGGGTGGACCTACGAGCAGTACTTC.

In its sample, this clone was seen a few times. V and J are TRBV7-8 and TRBJ2-1; possibly TRBD1 or TRBD2 for D (5 bases each). Germline assignment: CDR1 SGHVS and CDR2 FQNEAQ. This CDR3 spans 14 amino acids. Trimming took off 4 bases at V and 4 bases at J, with 11 bases between the two ends. CDR3 bases: TGTGCCAGCAGCTCGAAGAGGGGTTACAATGAGCAGTTCTTC. The encoded protein is CASSSKRGYNEQFF.